Below are 10 T cell receptor beta chains sequenced from a single sample in a study of cytomegalovirus exposure and HLA in healthy donors. PCR amplification relied on 60 Vbeta primers (plus 13 Jbeta primers). Profiled with immunoSEQ multiplex PCR; TCRdb holds only in-frame clones, not every one. The table records some 100,000 clones, around 85% of them present only once. Sequenced material: PBMCs. These receptors were collected from a girl aged 2-10 years in good health and CMV-seropositive.

V is TRBV7-6 and J is TRBJ2-1; tentatively, D is TRBD2 (6 bases). V was clipped by 5 bases and J by 13 bases, with 18 bases between them. Per the germline V gene, CDR1 is SGHVS and CDR2 is FNYEAQ. There are 13 residues in the CDR3. Here the CDR3 DNA reads TGTGCCAGCAGCCCCGGGGCTAGCGCCTTTCAGTTCTTC. Translation gives CASSPGASAFQFF.

This clone has just one count. This chain uses TRBV7-9 with TRBJ1-5; no clear D gene. This CDR3 is built from 15 residues. Trimming left V 5 bases short and J 5 bases short, with 16 bases between. The germline gives CDR1 SEHNR, CDR2 FQNEAQ (reference sequence). CDR3 amino acids: CASSHDAGLDQPQHF. Written as DNA, the CDR3 is TGTGCCAGCAGCCACGATGCGGGCCTCGATCAGCCCCAGCATTTT.

The V gene is TRBV27, the J gene TRBJ2-7; tentative D call: TRBD1 (6 bases). CDR1 is MNHEY, CDR2 SMNVEV, per germline (reference sequence). Trimming cost V 2 bases and J 0 bases, with 26 bases left between them. There are 20 residues in the CDR3. The CDR3 loop reads CASSLMRKGGILIHSYEQYF. The DNA of the CDR3 is TGTGCCAGCAGTTTAATGAGGAAAGGGGGTATCCTTATACACTCCTACGAGCAGTACTTC.

The chain employs TRBV19 and TRBJ2-7; 9 bases fit TRBD2. The CDR3 is 15 amino acids. The germline gives CDR1 LNHDA, CDR2 SQIVND (reference sequence). V lost 5 bases, J lost 4 bases, and 9 bases stayed unmatched. The CDR3 sequence: CASSSSASGKYEQYF. CDR3 coding DNA: TGTGCCAGTAGTTCATCGGCTAGCGGGAAGTACGAGCAGTACTTC.

DNA of the CDR3: TGTGCCAGCAGTTCGCCAGGACTAGCGGGTGATACGCAGTATTTT. Protein: CASSSPGLAGDTQYF. The genes are TRBV28 and TRBJ2-3, with TRBD2 matching over 11 bases. Germline V gives CDR1 MDHEN, CDR2 SYDVKM. V shed 4 bases and J 6 bases; nucleotides not matched to a gene: 6. This CDR3 has 15 residues.

CDR3 loop: CASSLESRSTDTQYF. The CDR3 DNA sequence: TGTGCCAGCAGTCTGGAGAGCAGAAGCACAGATACGCAGTATTTT. V usage is TRBV25-1 and J usage is TRBJ2-3; D gene ambiguous. The CDR3 covers 15 residues. Trimming removed 5 bases at V and 0 bases at J, with 12 bases between. Germline V CDR1 and CDR2: MGHDK, SYGVNS.

This clone was observed once. The chain employs TRBV5-1 and TRBJ2-7; perhaps TRBD1 as D (6 bases). Per germline, CDR1 SGHRS and CDR2 YFSETQ. The V gene lost 5 bases and the J gene lost 2 bases, with 14 bases spanning the gap. The CDR3 extends over 14 amino acids. The CDR3, as DNA: TGCGCCAGCAGGGTGGGGGCGGAACCCTACGAGCAGTACTTC. Translation gives CASRVGAEPYEQYF.

This rearrangement joins TRBV30 to TRBJ1-4, with D possibly matching TRBD1 (5 bases). Trimming removed 1 base at V and 5 bases at J, with 14 bases between. The CDR3 contains 15 residues. The V gene's germline CDR1 is GTSNPN and CDR2 SVGIG (reference sequence). CDR3 protein: CAWSAMTDLNEKLFF. In DNA form, the CDR3 reads TGTGCCTGGAGTGCAATGACAGACCTAAATGAAAAACTGTTTTTT.

V is TRBV19 and J is TRBJ2-1; TRBD2 matches 10 bases. In germline, CDR1 is LNHDA, CDR2 SQIVND (reference sequence). CDR3 length: 14 amino acids. Germline trimming cut 5 bases from V and 12 bases from J; bases unmatched to any gene: 10. The CDR3: CASSELAGPTGQFF. CDR3 coding DNA: TGTGCCAGTAGTGAACTAGCGGGACCGACGGGGCAGTTCTTC.

This chain connects TRBV30 to TRBJ2-7; 8 bases align to TRBD1. The CDR3 consists of 14 residues. Germline V gene lookup returns CDR1 GTSNPN and CDR2 SVGIG (reference sequence). V trimming: 4 bases; J trimming: 3 bases; junction bases outside the gene matches: 8. The CDR3 protein is CAWNGQGLFYEQYF. In DNA form, the CDR3 reads TGTGCCTGGAATGGACAGGGCCTATTCTACGAGCAGTACTTC.